Following are 17 T cell receptor beta chains from one sample sequenced in a study of vaccination and CD4 T cells after COVID-19. Treatment: approximately 9-day PBMC culture with coronavirus spike peptide pools or control peptides (ViraFEST assay). No antigen has been assigned to these receptors. Sequenced with the Oncomine TCR Beta short-read assay was DNA taken from cultured CD4+ T cells. Via MiXCR, TCRdb re-called the PCR reads, giving one row per CDR3 protein. The table includes around 19,000 distinct CDR3 sequences, around two fifths detected once. The sequencing sample was made of CD4+ T cells from blood, cultured in vitro. These receptors were taken from a human donor who had recovered from COVID-19.

This clonotype was seen more than once but under ten times. The chain combines TRBV7-9 with TRBJ2-7; TRBD2 matches at 13 bases. This CDR3 is built from 15 residues. The V and J ends lost 5 bases and 2 bases, in that order; junction bases with no gene match: 3. In germline, CDR1 is SEHNR, CDR2 FQNEAQ (reference sequence). The CDR3 nucleotides are TGTGCCAGCAGCGACACTAGCGGGGGGGCCTACGAGCAGTACTTC. This gives the protein CASSDTSGGAYEQYF.

This clonotype was recorded a few times. This chain connects TRBV20-1 to TRBJ2-6; no definite D call. V lost 6 bases and J 1 base, leaving 4 bases between the germline ends. The CDR3 spans 12 residues. In germline, CDR1 is DFQATT, CDR2 SNEGSKA (reference sequence). CDR3 nucleotide sequence: TGCAGTGCAGGGTCTGGGGCCAACGTCCTGACTTTC. Translated: CSAGSGANVLTF.

This clonotype was counted a few times. The chain uses TRBV6-2 or TRBV6-3 and TRBJ2-1; D possibly corresponds to TRBD2 (6 bases). Trimming left V 6 bases short and J 1 base short, with 13 bases between. Per the germline V gene, CDR1 is MNHEY and CDR2 is SVGEGT. The CDR3 runs to 15 residues. Here the CDR3 DNA reads TGTGCCAGCAGGTCACGGGAGTATTCCTACAATGAGCAGTTCTTC. Residues: CASRSREYSYNEQFF.

This rearrangement joins TRBV28 to TRBJ2-1; 10 bases match TRBD2. This CDR3 comprises 13 residues. After removal of 7 bases from V and 11 bases from J, the junction contained 8 bases not matched to a gene. The germline V gene has CDR1 MDHEN and CDR2 SYDVKM. CDR3 loop: CASNRELAGKQFF. In DNA, the CDR3 is TGTGCCAGCAACCGAGAACTAGCGGGAAAGCAGTTCTTC.

A note on this clonotype: A junction end diverges from the germline sequence, so it may reflect a read error. V and J are TRBV18 and TRBJ1-5; D not resolved. This CDR3 comprises 14 residues. The germline V gene has CDR1 KGHSH and CDR2 LQKENI. The CDR3 nucleotides read TGTGCCAACTCAGGACGCCCCCGGGATCAGCCCCAGCATTTT. This sequence encodes CANSGRPRDQPQHF.

The chain has TRBV20-1 and TRBJ2-1; 14 bases line up with TRBD2. V lost 3 bases and J lost 15; bases outside the gene matches: 10. This CDR3 comprises 14 residues. Germline V CDR1 and CDR2: DFQATT, SNEGSKA (reference sequence). As DNA, the CDR3 is TGCAGTGCTAGCCCGGGACTAGCGGGAGTCAGACGGTTCTTC. It translates to CSASPGLAGVRRFF.

The chain has TRBV7-2 and TRBJ2-5; perhaps D is TRBD1 or TRBD2 (6 bases each). CDR1 and CDR2 (germline): SGHTA, FQGNSA. CDR3 length: 17 residues. Deletions cut 5 bases from V and 5 bases from J, with 24 bases between. For the CDR3, the DNA is TGTGCCAGCAGCGACCGAGGGGGGACCTTCCTTTTGGAGACCCAGTACTTC. This gives the protein CASSDRGGTFLLETQYF. Using reference TRBV7-2 and TRBJ2-5 for the parts outside the CDR3, the full variable domain is GAGVSQSPSNKVTEKGKDVELRCDPISGHTALYWYRQSLGQGLEFLIYFQGNSAPDKSGLPSDRFSAERTGGSVSTLTIQRTQQEDSAVYLCASSDRGGTFLLETQYFGPGTRLLVL.

This clonotype was seen more than once but under ten times. The J gene is TRBJ1-5, the V gene TRBV24-1, with 7 bases identical to TRBD1. J lost 3 bases, V lost 9 bases, and 4 bases had no gene match. The CDR3 extends over 13 amino acids. CDR1 and CDR2 from the germline V gene are KGHDR and SFDVKD. The CDR3 bases are TGTGCCACCTCGGGACAGATCAATCAGCCCCAGCATTTT. Protein: CATSGQINQPQHF.

The chain couples TRBV28 to TRBJ1-3; TRBD1 matches 7 bases. J gave up 2 bases and V 6 bases, and 10 bases lay outside the gene matches. The CDR3 has 16 amino acids. Germline V gene sequence: CDR1 MDHEN, CDR2 SYDVKM. CDR3 amino acids: CASRPAYRGAGNTIYF. As DNA, the CDR3 is TGTGCCAGCAGGCCCGCCTACAGGGGAGCTGGAAACACCATATATTTT.

V usage is TRBV11-3 and J usage is TRBJ2-2; a possible D gene is TRBD2 (5 bases). Trimming removed 1 base at V and 4 bases at J, with 7 bases between. Germline V lookup: CDR1 SGHNT, CDR2 YENEEA. There are 14 residues in the CDR3. CDR3 sequence: CASSLASRTGELFF. The CDR3 coding sequence is TGTGCCAGCAGCTTAGCTAGCCGCACCGGGGAGCTGTTTTTT.

This clonotype was counted only a few times. The chain combines TRBV6-2 or TRBV6-3 with TRBJ2-5; D is uncertain. V was trimmed by 1 base and J by 5 bases, leaving 14 bases between them. Germline values: CDR1 MNHEY, CDR2 SVGEGT. This CDR3 is built from 15 residues. The CDR3 region is CASSYFSSSVETQYF. CDR3 DNA sequence: TGTGCCAGCAGTTACTTCAGCTCCAGCGTGGAGACCCAGTACTTC.

The rearrangement links TRBV27 to TRBJ2-2; 9 nucleotides agree with TRBD2. Germline V gene lookup returns CDR1 MNHEY and CDR2 SMNVEV (reference sequence). Trimming took 5 bases from V and 5 from J; bases not matched to a gene: 18. This CDR3 contains 19 residues. The CDR3 loop reads CASSPASGRGGPRTGELFF. Here the CDR3 DNA reads TGTGCCAGCAGTCCCGCGAGTGGGCGGGGGGGCCCCCGGACCGGGGAGCTGTTTTTT.

This clonotype was seen only once. The rearrangement uses TRBV12-3 or TRBV12-4 and TRBJ2-7; 12 bases are a match to TRBD1. J gave up 1 base and V 6 bases, and 7 bases lay outside the gene matches. The length of the CDR3 is 16 residues. In DNA form, the CDR3 reads TGTGCCAGCAGCCGCGGGACAGGGGGCATTTCCTACGAGCAGTACTTC. This translates into CASSRGTGGISYEQYF.

The genes are TRBV12-3 or TRBV12-4 and TRBJ1-5; the D is unclear. CDR3 size: 16 residues. Between the trimmed V and J ends, which lost 5 bases and 3 bases, there was a span of 17 bases. In DNA, the CDR3 is TGTGCCAGCAGTCCCGCGTCAGTGATCCCCAATCAGCCCCAGCATTTT. This translates into CASSPASVIPNQPQHF.

The V and J genes are TRBV6-1 and TRBJ1-4; TRBD1 might be the D (5 bases). The CDR3 contains 14 residues. Germline CDR1 reads MNHNS; CDR2 reads SASEGT. V gave up 5 bases and J gave up 4 bases, with 11 bases separating them. The CDR3 is CASSTGTINEKLFF. As DNA, the CDR3 is TGTGCCAGCAGTACCGGGACCATTAATGAAAAACTGTTTTTT.

The count of this clonotype is one. The chain uses TRBV18 and TRBJ1-2, with 11 bases lining up with TRBD1. The CDR3 spans 17 residues. Germline CDR1 and CDR2: KGHSH and LQKENI. V trimming: 3 bases; J trimming: 2 bases; junction bases outside the gene matches: 8. CDR3 sequence (DNA): TGTGCCAGCTCACCTCAGACTGGACAGGGGGCGAACTATGGCTACACCTTC. Translated: CASSPQTGQGANYGYTF.

V usage is TRBV10-3 and J usage is TRBJ2-5; 14 bases match TRBD2. CDR1 ENHRY and CDR2 SYGVKD come from the germline V gene. The CDR3 runs 17 residues. The trim removed 5 bases at V and 4 bases at J, leaving 9 bases unmatched. The CDR3 protein is CAISPGLAGVGGETQYF. The CDR3, as DNA: TGTGCCATCAGTCCGGGACTAGCGGGAGTTGGGGGAGAGACCCAGTACTTC.